This T cell receptor beta chain was identified in a study of CD8 T cells in ankylosing spondylitis. TCRdb reanalysed the 5' RACE reads using MiXCR and keeps one entry per CDR3 protein. The sample has 250,000 to 300,000 distinct CDR3 sequences; around 18% are singletons. Sequenced material: blood, either unsorted or a sorted T cell fraction (not recorded which). This clonotype was sampled from a male donor with ankylosing spondylitis or in good health (not recorded which).

The DNA of the CDR3 is TGCAGCGTCCTTGGCAGGGGGGAAGAGACCCAGTACTTC. Its protein product is CSVLGRGEETQYF. This rearrangement joins TRBV29-1 to TRBJ2-5; possible D gene TRBD1, 7 bases. Germline loops: CDR1 SQVTM, CDR2 ANQGSEA. Trimming shortened V by 6 bases and J by 3 bases, and 14 bases separated the two germline ends. CDR3 length equals 13 residues. Supplemented by reference TRBV29-1 and TRBJ2-5, the full variable domain reads SAVISQKPSRDICQRGTSLTIQCQVDSQVTMMFWYRQQPGQSLTLIATANQGSEATYESGFVIDKFPISRPNLTFSTLTVSNMSPEDSSIYLCSVLGRGEETQYFGPGTRLLVL.